The clone carrying this T cell receptor beta chain is a singleton in its sample. Stated treatment: randomized to nivolumab then ipilimumab (arm A) or the reverse (arm B). Patients had received no earlier DNA-damaging chemotherapy. From thawed PBMCs, live CD3+CD8+ cells negative for CD19 and CD56 were sorted. Sequencing was performed with immunoSEQ multiplex PCR; in TCRdb, only in-frame clones are kept and a portion is missing. Of more than 10,000 clones listed, 70% to 85% are singletons. This sample was taken from a study of sequential checkpoint blockade in melanoma. Study-wide context: After both sequences, patients received maintenance nivolumab.

The V and J ends lost 4 bases and 2 bases, in that order; junction bases with no gene match: 6. The CDR3 extends over 16 amino acids. Per germline, CDR1 WSHSY and CDR2 SAAADI. The receptor's source is a human donor with melanoma. The specimen was CD8+ T cells sorted from blood (inferred from file names), collected from a patient given nivolumab and ipilimumab in sequence. The rearrangement joins TRBV10-2 to TRBJ2-2; TRBD1 matches at 8 bases. The CDR3 nucleotides are TGCGCCAGCAGTGTCCGGGACAGGCTCAACACCGGGGAGCTGTTTTTT. It encodes CASSVRDRLNTGELFF.